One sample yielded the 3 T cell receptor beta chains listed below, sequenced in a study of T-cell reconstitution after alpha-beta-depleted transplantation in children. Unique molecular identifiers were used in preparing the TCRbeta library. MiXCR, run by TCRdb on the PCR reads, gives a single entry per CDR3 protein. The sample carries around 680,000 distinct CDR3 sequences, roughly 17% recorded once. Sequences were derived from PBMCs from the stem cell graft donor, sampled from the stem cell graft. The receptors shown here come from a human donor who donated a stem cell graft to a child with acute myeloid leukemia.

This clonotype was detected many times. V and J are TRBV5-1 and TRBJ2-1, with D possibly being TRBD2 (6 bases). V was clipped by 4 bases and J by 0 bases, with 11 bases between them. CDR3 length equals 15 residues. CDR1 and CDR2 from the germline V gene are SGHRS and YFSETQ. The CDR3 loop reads CASSTTSPSYNEQFF. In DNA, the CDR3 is TGCGCCAGCAGCACGACTAGTCCCTCCTACAATGAGCAGTTCTTC.

CDR3: CASSLVQINVLTF. DNA for the CDR3: TGTGCCAGCAGTTTGGTGCAGATTAACGTCCTGACTTTC. The rearrangement links TRBV12-3 or TRBV12-4 to TRBJ2-6; D uncertain. V shed 3 bases and J shed 10 bases, with 10 bases lying between them. The CDR3 has 13 residues.

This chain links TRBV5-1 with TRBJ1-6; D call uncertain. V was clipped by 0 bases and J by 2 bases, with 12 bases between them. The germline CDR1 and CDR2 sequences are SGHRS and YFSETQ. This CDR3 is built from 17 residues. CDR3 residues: CASSLGQEVAYNSPLHF. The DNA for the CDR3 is TGCGCCAGCAGCTTGGGGCAGGAAGTCGCCTATAATTCACCCCTCCACTTT.